These 27 T cell receptor beta chains share one sample of origin, sequenced in a study of T cell repertoires in aging, cancer and after chemotherapy. Peripheral blood genomic DNA, not sorted cells or RNA, was the template. TRB rearrangements spanning V, D and J were amplified using mixed TRB-A/B primers. MiXCR, run by TCRdb on the multiplex PCR reads, gives a single entry per CDR3 protein. The sample has around 13,000 distinct CDR3 sequences, around 30% seen once. Sequencing used blood. The receptors shown here come from a human donor with a blood cancer.

By sample fraction, this clonotype is medium-sized (0.01 to 0.1%). CDR3 residues: CASSVRDTQETQYF. In nucleotides, the CDR3 is TGTGCCAGCAGTGTCCGGGACACACAAGAGACCCAGTACTTC. This chain connects TRBV12-3 or TRBV12-4 to TRBJ2-5; maybe TRBD1 (6 bases). Trimming removed 5 bases at V and 2 bases at J, with 12 bases between. The CDR3 runs 14 residues.

This clonotype is labeled medium-sized. The CDR3 DNA follows: TGTGCCAGCAGCGACACCTCCTACGAGCAGTACTTC. Translated: CASSDTSYEQYF. This sequence joins TRBV5-6 and TRBJ2-7; D gene uncertain. V dropped 4 bases and J dropped 0 bases, with 5 bases sitting between them. From germline, CDR1 is SGHDT and CDR2 YYEEEE. The CDR3 extends over 12 amino acids.

This clonotype is termed medium-sized (0.01 to 0.1%). Its ends do not fully match the called genes, so a read error is possible. DNA for the CDR3: TGTGCCAGCAGTCCCTCCGGGGGGGCAGCAACCGAGGGATCCTTC. This gives the protein CASSPSGGAATEGSF. The V call is TRBV27, the J call TRBJ2-1; 8 bases match TRBD2. This CDR3 contains 15 residues. Looked up from germline, CDR1 is MNHEY and CDR2 is SMNVEV (reference sequence).

There are many counts of this clonotype. J is TRBJ2-3 and V is TRBV5-6; D gene uncertain. Between the trimmed V and J ends, which lost 2 bases and 4 bases, there was a span of 14 bases. This CDR3 has 15 amino acids. Looked up from germline, CDR1 is SGHDT and CDR2 is YYEEEE. CDR3 coding DNA: TGTGCCAGCAGCTTACCCAGGAGAGGCCCAGATACGCAGTATTTT. Protein sequence: CASSLPRRGPDTQYF.

This clonotype was detected many times. The chain uses TRBV27 and TRBJ1-2; tentative D call: TRBD1 (6 bases). The CDR3 runs 14 residues. In germline, CDR1 is MNHEY, CDR2 SMNVEV (reference sequence). With 3 bases removed from V and 0 bases from J, the gap between germline ends came to 8 bases. The CDR3 DNA sequence: TGTGCCAGCAGTTTTACAGGGTCTAACTATGGCTACACCTTC. This codes for CASSFTGSNYGYTF.

The chain recombines TRBV11-1 with TRBJ2-7; 8 bases match TRBD2. Trimming removed 3 bases from V and 2 bases from J; junction bases left unmatched: 3. The CDR3 totals 14 residues. Germline CDR1 is SGHAT and CDR2 is FQDESV (reference sequence). For the CDR3, the DNA is TGTGCCAGCAGCTTCAGCGGGAGCGCCTACGAGCAGTACGTC. Protein: CASSFSGSAYEQYV.

This clonotype is medium-sized by share. The genes are TRBV10-3 and TRBJ2-1; D remains unclear. This CDR3 comprises 14 residues. Trimming removed 10 bases at V and 2 bases at J, with 15 bases between. The germline CDR1 and CDR2 sequences are ENHRY and SYGVKD. The CDR3 bases are TGTGCCACCTTGCCAAATGGGCCCTACAATGAGCAGTTCTTC. Translating gives CATLPNGPYNEQFF.

This clonotype is labeled medium-sized. V is TRBV11-1 and J is TRBJ1-2; tentatively, D is TRBD1 (6 bases). CDR3 length: 15 residues. Germline V gene lookup returns CDR1 SGHAT and CDR2 FQDESV (reference sequence). The V end lost 5 bases, the J end lost 3 bases, and 16 bases lay between the germline ends. The CDR3 region is CASSLRGGMDYGYTF. Written as DNA, the CDR3 is TGTGCCAGCAGCCTACGAGGGGGTATGGACTATGGCTACACCTTC.

By sample fraction, this clonotype is medium-sized (0.01 to 0.1%). J is TRBJ2-2 and V is TRBV19, with D perhaps TRBD1 or TRBD2 (5 bases each). Germline assignment: CDR1 LNHDA and CDR2 SQIVND (reference sequence). The CDR3 contains 12 residues. V was shortened by 5 bases and J by 5 bases, with 6 bases between the two germline ends. This chain's CDR3 is CASSEGTGELFF. DNA of the CDR3: TGTGCCAGTAGTGAGGGGACCGGGGAGCTGTTTTTT.

The chain joins TRBV7-2 to TRBJ1-2, with no clear D. The CDR3 length is 14 residues. Trimming removed 1 base at V and 4 bases at J, with 10 bases between. Germline V CDR1 and CDR2: SGHTA, FQGNSA. The CDR3 protein is CASSLGQDRYGYTF. The DNA of the CDR3 is TGTGCCAGCAGCTTAGGCCAGGACCGCTATGGCTACACCTTC.

In this sample, this clonotype turned up a few times. V gene TRBV12-3 or TRBV12-4 combines with J gene TRBJ2-1; D is ambiguous. CDR3 length: 12 residues. V lost 1 base to trimming and J lost 8 bases, with 6 bases between them. For the CDR3, the DNA is TGTGCCAGCAGTTTAGTTCCCCATGAGCAGTTCTTC. Translating it yields CASSLVPHEQFF.

This clonotype was seen only a few times. V usage is TRBV5-1 and J usage is TRBJ2-3; no reliable D call. V lost 1 base and J lost 6, with 9 bases in between. Per germline, CDR1 SGHRS and CDR2 YFSETQ. This CDR3 has 13 amino acids. The CDR3 reads CASSLPLRDTQYF. CDR3 in DNA: TGCGCCAGCAGCTTGCCGCTAAGGGATACGCAGTATTTT. The full variable domain, completed using reference TRBV5-1 and TRBJ2-3, is KAGVTQTPRYLIKTRGQQVTLSCSPISGHRSVSWYQQTPGQGLQFLFEYFSETQRNKGNFPGRFSGRQFSNSRSEMNVSTLELGDSALYLCASSLPLRDTQYFGPGTRLTVL.

By sample fraction, this clonotype is medium-sized. The V call is TRBV18, the J call TRBJ2-6; D call uncertain. This CDR3 region has 16 residues. Trimming took 3 bases from V and 2 from J, leaving 11 bases between them. CDR1 KGHSH and CDR2 LQKENI come from the germline V gene. The CDR3 sequence: CASSPRVLTGANVLTF. The CDR3 DNA is TGTGCCAGCTCACCTCGGGTCCTCACTGGGGCCAACGTCCTGACTTTC.

This clonotype appeared a few times. The chain joins TRBV6-2 or TRBV6-3 to TRBJ2-7, with 9 positions matching TRBD2. Losses at the gene ends were 6 bases for V and 2 bases for J; bases not matched to a gene: 11. Germline lookup yields CDR1 MNHEY and CDR2 SVGEGT. This CDR3 region has 16 residues. DNA of the CDR3: TGTGCCAGCAGATTAGCCGGGACTAGCTTTACCTACGAGCAGTACTTC. Translation: CASRLAGTSFTYEQYF.

This chain uses TRBV7-9 with TRBJ2-5; D remains unclear. The CDR3 length is 15 residues. Trimming took off 6 bases at V and 5 bases at J, with 19 bases between the two ends. From germline, CDR1 is SEHNR and CDR2 FQNEAQ (reference sequence). CDR3 coding DNA: TGTGCCAGCAGACCACCTTTCCGGGTTGGCGAGACCCAGTACTTC. It encodes CASRPPFRVGETQYF.

This clonotype was observed at least ten times. The chain is built from TRBV27 and TRBJ1-6, with unresolved D. V lost 4 bases and J 9 bases, leaving 16 bases between the germline ends. This CDR3 has 15 amino acids. Per the germline V gene, CDR1 is MNHEY and CDR2 is SMNVEV (reference sequence). CDR3 sequence reads: CASSSLPNGVSPLHF. The CDR3 bases are TGTGCCAGCAGTTCCCTACCAAACGGGGTTTCACCCCTCCACTTT.

As to this clonotype: Just one base apart from a much larger clone, this may be a read error. The V gene is TRBV12-3 or TRBV12-4, the J gene TRBJ2-7; TRBD2 aligns across 8 bases. The J segment lost 8 bases and the V segment lost 5 bases, leaving 14 bases of the junction unmatched. The CDR3 length is 15 residues. The chain's CDR3 is CASSPYLAGGAQQYF. Written as DNA, the CDR3 is TGTGCCAGCAGTCCCTACTTGGCGGGGGGCGCCCAGCAGTACTTC.

This clonotype was counted only a few times. The chain joins TRBV19 to TRBJ1-2; D remains ambiguous. This CDR3 has 14 residues. Germline V gene lookup returns CDR1 LNHDA and CDR2 SQIVND (reference sequence). Between the trimmed V and J ends, which lost 7 bases and 2 bases, there was a span of 14 bases. The CDR3: CASTVEAYNYGYTF. In DNA, the CDR3 is TGTGCCAGTACCGTGGAGGCATACAACTATGGCTACACCTTC. The complete variable domain, with remaining parts taken from reference TRBV19 and TRBJ1-2, reads DGGITQSPKYLFRKEGQNVTLSCEQNLNHDAMYWYRQDPGQGLRLIYYSQIVNDFQKGDIAEGYSVSREKKESFPLTVTSAQKNPTAFYLCASTVEAYNYGYTFGSGTRLTVV.

This clonotype was seen more than once but under ten times. DNA of the CDR3: TGTGCCAGCAGCCATGACAGGGGCATAGGAAAACTGTTTTTT. Translating gives CASSHDRGIGKLFF. The chain has TRBV14 and TRBJ1-4, with 8 bases aligning to TRBD1. After removal of 3 bases from V and 10 bases from J, the junction contained 7 bases not matched to a gene. The germline V gene has CDR1 SGHDN and CDR2 FVKESK. The CDR3 sequence is 14 residues long.

By share of the sample, this clonotype is medium-sized. The gene calls are TRBV5-5 and TRBJ2-5, with 8 bases that match TRBD1. This CDR3 has 17 amino acids. In germline, CDR1 is SGHKS, CDR2 YYEKEE (reference sequence). V was pared by 4 bases and J by 1 base, with 12 bases of the junction left unmatched. CDR3 protein: CASSPAATGVGQETQYF. The CDR3 DNA follows: TGTGCCAGCAGCCCGGCGGCGACAGGGGTTGGCCAAGAGACCCAGTACTTC.

By share of the sample, this clonotype is medium-sized. J is TRBJ2-1 and V is TRBV29-1, with D unclear. CDR3 length equals 14 residues. The ends were cut back, 4 bases at V and 5 bases at J, with 15 bases in the middle. CDR1 SQVTM and CDR2 ANQGSEA come from the germline V gene. CDR3 amino acids: CSVVGGLEDNEQFF. CDR3 DNA sequence: TGCAGCGTTGTTGGCGGCCTAGAGGACAATGAGCAGTTCTTC.

CDR3 protein: CSARVRKQGYNEQFF. The CDR3 bases are TGCAGTGCTAGGGTCCGTAAACAGGGCTACAATGAGCAGTTCTTC. This sequence joins TRBV20-1 and TRBJ2-1; perhaps TRBD1 as D (6 bases). CDR3 size: 15 residues. The V end lost 3 bases, the J end lost 3 bases, and 15 bases lay between the germline ends. CDR1 and CDR2 (germline): DFQATT, SNEGSKA (reference sequence).

By proportion, this clonotype is medium-sized. The chain combines TRBV6-1 with TRBJ2-7, with 7 bases fitting TRBD1. J gave up 3 bases and V 4 bases, and 6 bases lay outside the gene matches. The CDR3 totals 14 residues. The germline V gene has CDR1 MNHNS and CDR2 SASEGT. In DNA, the CDR3 is TGTGCCAGCAGTGTTGACAGGGTATTCTACGAGCAGTACTTC. Amino acids: CASSVDRVFYEQYF.

This clonotype was seen a few times. This chain connects TRBV12-3 or TRBV12-4 to TRBJ1-1; D may be TRBD1 (6 bases). The CDR3 contains 15 residues. The V end was cut by 6 bases, the J end by 3 bases, with 17 bases between. The CDR3 sequence: CASRPLTGADTEAFF. The CDR3 DNA sequence: TGTGCCAGCAGACCTCTGACGGGGGCGGACACTGAAGCTTTCTTT.

This clonotype was detected only a few times. This sequence joins TRBV27 and TRBJ2-1; unclear D gene. The length of the CDR3 is 12 residues. In germline, CDR1 is MNHEY, CDR2 SMNVEV (reference sequence). Trimming left V 4 bases short and J 10 bases short, with 11 bases between. Here the CDR3 reads CASSSLGREQFF. For the CDR3, the DNA is TGTGCCAGCAGTTCCCTTGGACGGGAGCAGTTCTTC.

This clonotype is classed as medium-sized. This chain links TRBV6-5 with TRBJ1-6; 9 bases are shared with TRBD1. Per germline, CDR1 MNHEY and CDR2 SVGAGI. The CDR3 covers 14 residues. Trimming removed 5 bases from V and 10 bases from J; junction bases left unmatched: 6. CDR3 coding DNA: TGTGCCAGCAGTCAGGGACAGGGTACCTCACCCCTCCACTTT. Its protein product is CASSQGQGTSPLHF.

This clonotype occurred a few times. One end of the junction does not line up with germline, which may come from a read error. The chain employs TRBV4-3 and TRBJ2-2, with D perhaps matching TRBD1 (5 bases). The CDR3 loop spans 17 amino acids. Germline CDR1 is LGHNA and CDR2 is YSLEER. The CDR3 DNA reads TGTGCCAGCAGCCAAGCTGGGGCCTTCTCGAACACCGGGGAGCTGTTTTTT. Its translation is CASSQAGAFSNTGELFF.